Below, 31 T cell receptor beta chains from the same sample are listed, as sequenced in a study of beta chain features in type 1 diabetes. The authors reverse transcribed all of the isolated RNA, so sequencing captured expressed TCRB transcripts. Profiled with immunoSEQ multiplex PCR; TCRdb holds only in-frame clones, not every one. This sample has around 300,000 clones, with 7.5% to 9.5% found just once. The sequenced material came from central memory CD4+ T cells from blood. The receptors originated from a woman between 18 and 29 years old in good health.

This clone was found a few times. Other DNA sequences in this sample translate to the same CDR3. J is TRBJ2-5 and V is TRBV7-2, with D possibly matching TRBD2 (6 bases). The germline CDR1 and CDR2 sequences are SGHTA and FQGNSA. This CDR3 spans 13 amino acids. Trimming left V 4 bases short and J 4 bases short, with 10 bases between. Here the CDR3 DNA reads TGTGCCAGCAGCTCGGGGGTTGGAGAGACCCAGTACTTC. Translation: CASSSGVGETQYF.

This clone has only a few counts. The CDR3: CASSPADSQNTGELFF. The CDR3 nucleotides read TGTGCCAGCAGCCCAGCGGACAGTCAAAACACCGGGGAGCTGTTTTTT. The J gene is TRBJ2-2, the V gene TRBV7-9, with D tentatively TRBD1 (6 bases). The CDR3 is 16 amino acids. Trimming removed 5 bases from V and 2 bases from J, with 15 bases in between. Germline V gene data show CDR1 as SEHNR and CDR2 as FQNEAQ (reference sequence).

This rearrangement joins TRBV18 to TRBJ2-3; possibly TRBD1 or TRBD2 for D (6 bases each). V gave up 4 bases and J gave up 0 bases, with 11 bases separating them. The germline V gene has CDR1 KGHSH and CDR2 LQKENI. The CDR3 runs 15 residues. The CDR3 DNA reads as TGTGCCAGCTCACTGGAGGGGGGCAGCACAGATACGCAGTATTTT. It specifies CASSLEGGSTDTQYF.

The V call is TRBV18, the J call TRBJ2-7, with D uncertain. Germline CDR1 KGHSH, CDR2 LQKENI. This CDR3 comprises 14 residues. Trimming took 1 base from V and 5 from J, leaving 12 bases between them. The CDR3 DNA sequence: TGTGCCAGCTCACCACAAGGTCCGGAGAACGAGCAGTACTTC. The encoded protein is CASSPQGPENEQYF.

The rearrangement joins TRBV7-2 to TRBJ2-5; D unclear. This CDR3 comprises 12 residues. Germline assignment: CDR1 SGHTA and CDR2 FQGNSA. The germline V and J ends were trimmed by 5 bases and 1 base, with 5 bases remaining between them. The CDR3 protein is CASSETQETQYF. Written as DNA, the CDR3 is TGTGCCAGCAGCGAGACCCAAGAGACCCAGTACTTC.

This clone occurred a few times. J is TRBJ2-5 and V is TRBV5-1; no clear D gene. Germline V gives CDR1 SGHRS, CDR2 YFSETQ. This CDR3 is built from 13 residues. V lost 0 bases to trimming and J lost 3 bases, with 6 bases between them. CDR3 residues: CASSLEWKETQYF. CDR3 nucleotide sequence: TGCGCCAGCAGCTTGGAATGGAAAGAGACCCAGTACTTC.

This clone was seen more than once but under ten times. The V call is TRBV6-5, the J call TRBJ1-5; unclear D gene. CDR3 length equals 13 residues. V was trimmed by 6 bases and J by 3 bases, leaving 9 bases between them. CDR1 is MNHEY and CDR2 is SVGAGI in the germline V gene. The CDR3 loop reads CASSYQVNQPQHF. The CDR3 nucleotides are TGTGCCAGCAGCTATCAAGTCAATCAGCCCCAGCATTTT.

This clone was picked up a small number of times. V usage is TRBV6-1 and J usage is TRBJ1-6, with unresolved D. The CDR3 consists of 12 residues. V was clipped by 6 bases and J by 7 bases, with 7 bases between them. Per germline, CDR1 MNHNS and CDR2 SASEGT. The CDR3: CASSPGNSPLHF. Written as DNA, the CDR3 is TGTGCCAGCAGCCCGGGGAATTCACCCCTCCACTTT.

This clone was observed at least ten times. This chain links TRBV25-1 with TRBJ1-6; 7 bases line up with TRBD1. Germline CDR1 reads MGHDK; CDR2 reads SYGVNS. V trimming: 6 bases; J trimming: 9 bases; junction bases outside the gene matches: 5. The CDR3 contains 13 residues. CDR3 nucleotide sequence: TGTGCCAGCAGCAACCCAGGGGGTTCACCCCTCCACTTT. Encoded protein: CASSNPGGSPLHF.

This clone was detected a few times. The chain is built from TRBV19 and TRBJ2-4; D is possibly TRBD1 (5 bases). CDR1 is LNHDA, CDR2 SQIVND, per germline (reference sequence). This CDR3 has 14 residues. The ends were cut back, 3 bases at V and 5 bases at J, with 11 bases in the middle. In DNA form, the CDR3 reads TGTGCCAGTAGTATTGACCCACAGGAAAACATTCAGTACTTC. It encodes CASSIDPQENIQYF.

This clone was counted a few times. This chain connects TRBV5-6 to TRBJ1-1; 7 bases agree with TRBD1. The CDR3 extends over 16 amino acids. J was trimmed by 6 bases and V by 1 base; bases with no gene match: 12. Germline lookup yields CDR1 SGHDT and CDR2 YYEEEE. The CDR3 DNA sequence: TGTGCCAGCAGCTTGTGGCGACAGGGAGGACGCGCTGAAGCTTTCTTT. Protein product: CASSLWRQGGRAEAFF. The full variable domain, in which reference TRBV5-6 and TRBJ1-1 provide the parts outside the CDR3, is DAGVTQSPTHLIKTRGQQVTLRCSPKSGHDTVSWYQQALGQGPQFIFQYYEEEERQRGNFPDRFSGHQFPNYSSELNVNALLLGDSALYLCASSLWRQGGRAEAFFGQGTRLTVV.

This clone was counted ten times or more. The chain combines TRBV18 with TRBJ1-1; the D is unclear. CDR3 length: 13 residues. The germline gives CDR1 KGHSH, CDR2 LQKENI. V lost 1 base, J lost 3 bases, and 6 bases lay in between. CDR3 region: CASSPREHTEAFF. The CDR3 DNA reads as TGTGCCAGCTCACCACGGGAGCACACTGAAGCTTTCTTT. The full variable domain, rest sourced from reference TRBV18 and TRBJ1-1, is NAGVMQNPRHLVRRRGQEARLRCSPMKGHSHVYWYRQLPEEGLKFMVYLQKENIIDESGMPKERFSAEFPKEGPSILRIQQVVRGDSAAYFCASSPREHTEAFFGQGTRLTVV.

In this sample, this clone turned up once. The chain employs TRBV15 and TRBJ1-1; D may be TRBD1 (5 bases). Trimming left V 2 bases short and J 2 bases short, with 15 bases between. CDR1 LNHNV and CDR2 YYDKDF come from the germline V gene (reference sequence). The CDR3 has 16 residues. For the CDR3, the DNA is TGTGCCACCAGCAGAAGAGGGACGAGACAAAACACTGAAGCTTTCTTT. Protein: CATSRRGTRQNTEAFF.

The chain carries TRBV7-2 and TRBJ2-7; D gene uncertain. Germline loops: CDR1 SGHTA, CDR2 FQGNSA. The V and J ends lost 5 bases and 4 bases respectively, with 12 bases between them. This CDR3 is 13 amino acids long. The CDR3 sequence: CASSRKHGYEQYF. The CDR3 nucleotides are TGTGCCAGCAGCCGTAAACACGGGTACGAGCAGTACTTC.

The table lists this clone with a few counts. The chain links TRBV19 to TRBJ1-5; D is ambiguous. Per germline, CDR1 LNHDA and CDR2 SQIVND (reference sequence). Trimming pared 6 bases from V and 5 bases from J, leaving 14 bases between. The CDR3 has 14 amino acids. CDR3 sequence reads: CASRGRTRDQPQHF. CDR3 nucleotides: TGTGCCAGTAGGGGCCGGACCCGGGATCAGCCCCAGCATTTT. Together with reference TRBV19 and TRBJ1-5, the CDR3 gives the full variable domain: DGGITQSPKYLFRKEGQNVTLSCEQNLNHDAMYWYRQDPGQGLRLIYYSQIVNDFQKGDIAEGYSVSREKKESFPLTVTSAQKNPTAFYLCASRGRTRDQPQHFGDGTRLSIL.

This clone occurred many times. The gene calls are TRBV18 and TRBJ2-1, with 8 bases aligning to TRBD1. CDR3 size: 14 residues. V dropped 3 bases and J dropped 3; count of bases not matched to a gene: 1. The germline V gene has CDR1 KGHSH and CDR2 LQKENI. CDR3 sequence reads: CASSPGQVYNEQFF. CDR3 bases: TGTGCCAGCTCACCGGGACAGGTCTACAATGAGCAGTTCTTC.

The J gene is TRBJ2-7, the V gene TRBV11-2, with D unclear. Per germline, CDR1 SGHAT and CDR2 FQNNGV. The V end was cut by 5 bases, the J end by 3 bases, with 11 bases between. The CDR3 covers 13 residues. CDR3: CASSRTDRYEQYF. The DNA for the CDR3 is TGTGCCAGCAGCCGGACGGACCGCTACGAGCAGTACTTC. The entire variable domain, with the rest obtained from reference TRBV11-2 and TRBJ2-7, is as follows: EAGVAQSPRYKIIEKRQSVAFWCNPISGHATLYWYQQILGQGPKLLIQFQNNGVVDDSQLPKDRFSAERLKGVDSTLKIQPAKLEDSAVYLCASSRTDRYEQYFGPGTRLTVT.

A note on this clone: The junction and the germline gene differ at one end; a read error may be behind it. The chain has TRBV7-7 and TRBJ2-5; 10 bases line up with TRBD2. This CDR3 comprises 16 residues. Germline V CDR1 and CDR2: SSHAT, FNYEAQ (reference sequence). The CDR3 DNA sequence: TGTGCTAGCAGCCTTTCCAGCGGGAGGGCCAGAGAGACCCAGTACTTC. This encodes CASSLSSGRARETQYF.

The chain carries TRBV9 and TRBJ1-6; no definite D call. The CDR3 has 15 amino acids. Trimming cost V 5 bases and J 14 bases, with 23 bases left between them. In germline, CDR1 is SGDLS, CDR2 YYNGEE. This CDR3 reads CASSSLGSSKFTLHF. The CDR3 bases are TGTGCCAGCAGTAGTTTGGGATCCTCCAAATTCACCCTCCACTTT.

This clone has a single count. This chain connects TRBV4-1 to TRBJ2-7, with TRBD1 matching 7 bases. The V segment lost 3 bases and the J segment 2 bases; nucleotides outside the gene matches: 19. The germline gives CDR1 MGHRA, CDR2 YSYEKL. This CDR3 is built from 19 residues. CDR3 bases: TGCGCCAGCAGCCAGCAACGAATTGAATACCTGGGGACAGCCTACGAGCAGTACTTC. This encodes CASSQQRIEYLGTAYEQYF.

CDR3 sequence: CASSFRRGESGNTIYF. CDR3 bases: TGTGCCAGCAGCTTCCGCAGAGGGGAATCTGGAAACACCATATATTTT. The chain combines TRBV13 with TRBJ1-3; D perhaps matches TRBD1 (5 bases). CDR3 length equals 16 residues. Per the germline V gene, CDR1 is PRHDT and CDR2 is FYEKMQ (reference sequence). V lost 3 bases to trimming and J lost 1 base, with 13 bases between them.

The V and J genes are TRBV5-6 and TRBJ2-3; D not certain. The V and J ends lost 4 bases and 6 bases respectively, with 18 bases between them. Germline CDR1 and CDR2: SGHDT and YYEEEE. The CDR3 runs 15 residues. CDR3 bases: TGTGCCAGCAGCCCTGGACGGATTGGTAGGGATACGCAGTATTTT. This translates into CASSPGRIGRDTQYF.

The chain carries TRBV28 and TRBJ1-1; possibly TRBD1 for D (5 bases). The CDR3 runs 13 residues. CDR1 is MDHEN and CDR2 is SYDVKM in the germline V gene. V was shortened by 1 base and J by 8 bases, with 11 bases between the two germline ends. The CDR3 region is CASSLFRRGEAFF. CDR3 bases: TGTGCCAGCAGTTTATTCCGAAGGGGAGAAGCTTTCTTT.

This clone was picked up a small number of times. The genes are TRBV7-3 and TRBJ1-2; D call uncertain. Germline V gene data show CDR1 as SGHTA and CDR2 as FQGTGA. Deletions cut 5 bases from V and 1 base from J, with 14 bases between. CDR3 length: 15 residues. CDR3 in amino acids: CASSPTGSDNYGYTF. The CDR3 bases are TGTGCCAGCAGCCCCACCGGTTCCGATAACTATGGCTACACCTTC.

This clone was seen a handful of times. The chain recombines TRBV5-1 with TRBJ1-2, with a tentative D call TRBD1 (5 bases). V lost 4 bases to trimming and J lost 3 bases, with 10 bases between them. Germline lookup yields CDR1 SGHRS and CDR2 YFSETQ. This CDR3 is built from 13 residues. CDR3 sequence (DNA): TGCGCCAGCAGCGCAGACAGCCACTATGGCTACACCTTC. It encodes CASSADSHYGYTF.

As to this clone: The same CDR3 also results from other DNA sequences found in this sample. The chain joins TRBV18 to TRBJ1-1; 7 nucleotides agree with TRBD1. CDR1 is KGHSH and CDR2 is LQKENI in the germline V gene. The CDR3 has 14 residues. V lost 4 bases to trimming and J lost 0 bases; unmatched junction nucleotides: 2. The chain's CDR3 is CASSLDRVNTEAFF. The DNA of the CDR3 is TGTGCCAGCTCACTCGACAGGGTGAACACTGAAGCTTTCTTT.

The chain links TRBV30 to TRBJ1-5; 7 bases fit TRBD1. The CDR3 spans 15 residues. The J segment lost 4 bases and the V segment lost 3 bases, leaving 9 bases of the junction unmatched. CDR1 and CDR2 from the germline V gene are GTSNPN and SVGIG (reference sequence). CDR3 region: CAWSPPGTVNQPQHF. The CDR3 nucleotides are TGTGCCTGGAGCCCCCCTGGGACAGTAAATCAGCCCCAGCATTTT.

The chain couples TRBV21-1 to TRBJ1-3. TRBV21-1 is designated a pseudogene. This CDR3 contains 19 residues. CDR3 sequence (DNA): TGTGCCAGCAGCAAAGCGCACGTATTTGGGAGGGGCCCTGGAAACACCATATATTTT. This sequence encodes CASSKAHVFGRGPGNTIYF.

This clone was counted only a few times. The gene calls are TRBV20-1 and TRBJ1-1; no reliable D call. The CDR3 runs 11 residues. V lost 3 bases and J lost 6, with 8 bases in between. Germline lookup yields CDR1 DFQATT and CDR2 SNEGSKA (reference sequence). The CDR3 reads CSARSRAEAFF. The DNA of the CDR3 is TGCAGTGCTAGGAGTCGGGCTGAAGCTTTCTTT.

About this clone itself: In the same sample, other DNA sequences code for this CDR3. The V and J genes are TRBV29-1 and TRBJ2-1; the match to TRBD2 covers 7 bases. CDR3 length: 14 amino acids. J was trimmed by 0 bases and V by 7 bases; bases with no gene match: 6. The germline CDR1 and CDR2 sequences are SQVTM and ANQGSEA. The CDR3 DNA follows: TGCAGCGGGGGAGGGGCCCCCTCCTACAATGAGCAGTTCTTC. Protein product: CSGGGAPSYNEQFF.

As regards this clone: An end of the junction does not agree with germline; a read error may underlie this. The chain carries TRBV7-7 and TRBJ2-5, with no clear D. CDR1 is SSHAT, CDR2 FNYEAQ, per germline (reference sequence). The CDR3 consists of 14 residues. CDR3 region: CASSLEQGSETQYF. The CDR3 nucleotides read TGTGCTAGCAGCTTAGAGCAAGGCTCAGAGACCCAGTACTTC.